This T cell receptor beta chain was observed in a study of vaccination effects on CD4 cells after COVID-19. Study observations and caveats: Just 1 of 255 vaccine-induced clones in healthy recipients was cross-reactive.

Under the ViraFEST assay, PBMC were stimulated with viral peptide pools so that antigen-specific CD4+ T cells expanded. Sequencing was performed afterwards. Culture lasted about ten days before CD4+ T cell isolation. The participants, recipients of two vaccine doses, got either BNT162b2 or mRNA-1273. This CDR3 spans 15 amino acids. V dropped 5 bases and J dropped 5 bases, with 16 bases sitting between them. Germline lookup yields CDR1 SEHNR and CDR2 FQNEAQ (reference sequence). Repertoires were generated with immunoSEQ multiplex PCR, while TCRdb's copy carries only in-frame clones and drops some. The sample lists around 32,000 clones; around three quarters were seen once. A note on this clone: Its antigen is undetermined.

The sample in question was CD4+ T cells from PBMCs cultured with HCoV-229E spike peptides, obtained after COVID-19 vaccination. The clonotype originates from a human donor who received a COVID-19 vaccine. The rearrangement uses TRBV7-9 and TRBJ1-3, with D perhaps TRBD1 (6 bases). In nucleotides, the CDR3 is TGTGCCAGCAGCGCTGACAGGTTCTCGAGAAACACCATATATTTT. Amino acid sequence: CASSADRFSRNTIYF.